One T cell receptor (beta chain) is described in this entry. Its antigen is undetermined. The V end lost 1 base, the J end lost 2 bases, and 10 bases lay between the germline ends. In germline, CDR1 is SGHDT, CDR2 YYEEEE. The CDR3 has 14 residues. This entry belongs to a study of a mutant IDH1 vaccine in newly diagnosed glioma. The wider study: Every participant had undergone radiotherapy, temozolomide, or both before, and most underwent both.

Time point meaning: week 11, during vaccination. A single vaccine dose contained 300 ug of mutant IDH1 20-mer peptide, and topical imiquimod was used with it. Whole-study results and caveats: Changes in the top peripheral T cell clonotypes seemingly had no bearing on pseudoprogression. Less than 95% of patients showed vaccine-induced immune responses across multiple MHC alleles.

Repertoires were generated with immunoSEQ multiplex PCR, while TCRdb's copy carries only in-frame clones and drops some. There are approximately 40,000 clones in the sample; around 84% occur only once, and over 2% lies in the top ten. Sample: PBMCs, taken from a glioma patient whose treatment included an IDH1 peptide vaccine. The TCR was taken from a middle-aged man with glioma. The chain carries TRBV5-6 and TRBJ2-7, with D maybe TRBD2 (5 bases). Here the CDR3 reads CASSLSLAPYEQYF. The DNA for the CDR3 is TGTGCCAGCAGCTTGTCGCTAGCCCCCTACGAGCAGTACTTC.